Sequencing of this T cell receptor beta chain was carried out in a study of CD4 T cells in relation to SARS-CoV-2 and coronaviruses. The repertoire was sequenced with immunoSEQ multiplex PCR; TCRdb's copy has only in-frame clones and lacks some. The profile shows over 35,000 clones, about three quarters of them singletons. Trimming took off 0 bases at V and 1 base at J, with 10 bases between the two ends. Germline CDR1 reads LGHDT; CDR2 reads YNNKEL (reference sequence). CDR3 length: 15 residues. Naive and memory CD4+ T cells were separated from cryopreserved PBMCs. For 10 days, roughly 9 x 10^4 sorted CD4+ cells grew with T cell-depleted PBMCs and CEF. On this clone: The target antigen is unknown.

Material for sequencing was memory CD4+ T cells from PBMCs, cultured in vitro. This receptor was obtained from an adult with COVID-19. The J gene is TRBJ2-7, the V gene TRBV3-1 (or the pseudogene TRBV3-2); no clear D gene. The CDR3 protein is CASSQERTSSYEQYF. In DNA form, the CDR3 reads TGTGCCAGCAGCCAAGAACGTACTTCTTCCTACGAGCAGTACTTC.